These T cell receptor beta chains were read from a single sample in a study of cytomegalovirus exposure and HLA in healthy donors. Clones were sequenced by immunoSEQ multiplex PCR, and TCRdb holds only the in-frame ones, with some missing. The sample includes roughly 160,000 clones, 70% to 90% of them seen just once. Material: PBMCs. The receptor source for this set is a young man in good health and CMV-seropositive. The CDR3 runs from the conserved cysteine through the conserved F or W. D genes are given only for firm matches. Not all rows give a size; the values are once, few, many and, for expanded clones, a class.

D	size	V	J	DNA	CDR3
TRBD2	NA	TRBV5-5	TRBJ2-7	TGTGCCAGCAGCGCCCGACTAGCGGGTTCCTACGAGCAGTACTTC	CASSARLAGSYEQYF
TRBD1	NA	TRBV9	TRBJ1-6	TGTGCCAGCAGCGTAGCCGGGACAGGGGGCGGTTCACCCCTCCACTTT	CASSVAGTGGGSPLHF
TRBD1	NA	TRBV19	TRBJ1-2	TGTGCCAGTAGTATCGACAGGGGATTCGAGGGCTACACCTTC	CASSIDRGFEGYTF
TRBD1	NA	TRBV19	TRBJ2-7	TGTGCCAGTAGTCAGAGGACAGGGTTAACATACGAGCAGTACTTC	CASSQRTGLTYEQYF
NA	NA	TRBV18	TRBJ1-1	TGTGCCAGCTCACCCCAATTTAGGGGGAACACTGAAGCTTTCTTT	CASSPQFRGNTEAFF
TRBD1	NA	TRBV15	TRBJ2-7	TGTGCCACGAGAAGCCGACAGGGGACAACCTACGAGCAGTACTTC	CATRSRQGTTYEQYF
NA	once	TRBV5-4	TRBJ1-5	TGTGCCAGCAGCTTGGCAGGGGCCAACTTGGCCCAGCATTTT	CASSLAGANLAQHF
NA	NA	TRBV28	TRBJ2-7	TGTGCCAGCAGTTTAGTGGTGGGGCCTGGACCCACCTACGAGCAGTACTTC	CASSLVVGPGPTYEQYF
TRBD1	NA	TRBV5-1	TRBJ2-1	TGCGCCAGCAGCTTGGCCTTGGACAGGGGGAGCCATGAGCAGTTCTTC	CASSLALDRGSHEQFF
TRBD1	NA	TRBV7-4	TRBJ1-3	TGTGCCAGCAGCTTACTGGGACAGCCAGGAAACACCATATATTTT	CASSLLGQPGNTIYF
NA	NA	TRBV7-9	TRBJ2-7	TGTGCCAGCAGACCGCCGGGACATACATACGAGCAGTACTTC	CASRPPGHTYEQYF
TRBD1	NA	TRBV6-4	TRBJ1-2	TGTGCCAGCAGCCCCTACAGCAGGACAGGGTGGTATGGCTACACCTTC	CASSPYSRTGWYGYTF
NA	NA	TRBV5-1	TRBJ1-4	TGCGCCAGCAGCCGGGAGTTAACTAATGAAAAACTGTTTTTT	CASSRELTNEKLFF
TRBD1	NA	TRBV30	TRBJ1-2	TGTGCCTCACGACAGGGGCCTAACTATGGCTACACCTTC	CASRQGPNYGYTF
TRBD1	NA	TRBV5-1	TRBJ2-2	TGCGCCAGCAGCTTAAACGGACAGGGCGGAGCCGGGGAGCTGTTTTTT	CASSLNGQGGAGELFF
TRBD2	NA	TRBV4-2	TRBJ2-7	TGTGCCAGCAGCCAGGTGGGCCGGACTAGCCTCTACGAGCAGTACTTC	CASSQVGRTSLYEQYF
NA	NA	TRBV5-6	TRBJ2-7	TGTGCCAGCAGCCAGGCACTCGGGGGGCTTCAGAAGGAGCAGTACTTC	CASSQALGGLQKEQYF
TRBD1	NA	TRBV19	TRBJ1-2	TGTGCCAGTATTCGGACAGGGGGCGATGGCTACACCTTC	CASIRTGGDGYTF
TRBD1	NA	TRBV9	TRBJ2-7	TGTGCCAGCAGCCCCGACAGGGTGCACGAGCAGTACTTC	CASSPDRVHEQYF
NA	NA	TRBV6-5	TRBJ2-7	TGTGCCAGCAGTCTTTACAGGGGGGGCGAGCAGTACTTC	CASSLYRGGEQYF
NA	NA	TRBV7-6	TRBJ1-6	TGTGCCAGCAGCTTAGCGCTTTCCGGGGGTAATTCACCCCTCCACTTT	CASSLALSGGNSPLHF
NA	few	TRBV7-6	TRBJ1-1	TGTGCCAGCAGCTTGACTGGTCGGGGGAACACTGAAGCTTTCTTT	CASSLTGRGNTEAFF
TRBD1	NA	TRBV7-9	TRBJ1-5	TGTGCCAGCAGCGCGGACAGGGGCAATCAGCCCCAGCATTTT	CASSADRGNQPQHF
TRBD1	once	TRBV6-5	TRBJ1-1	TGTGCCAGCAGGACCGGGACAGGGTATGTTGAAGCTTTCTTT	CASRTGTGYVEAFF
NA	NA	TRBV6-1	TRBJ1-3	TGTGCCAGCAGTGAAGCGTGGCGGAACACCATATATTTT	CASSEAWRNTIYF
NA	NA	TRBV4-1	TRBJ1-5	TGCGCCAGCAGCCAAGATTCCAGTTATAGCAATCAGCCCCAGCATTTT	CASSQDSSYSNQPQHF
TRBD1	NA	TRBV27	TRBJ2-7	TGTGCCAGCAGTTTTGGGACAGGGGGATACGAGCAGTACTTC	CASSFGTGGYEQYF
TRBD1	NA	TRBV7-6	TRBJ1-1	TGCGCCAGCAGCCCTTCGGACAGGGGCACTGAAGCTTTCTTT	CASSPSDRGTEAFF
NA	NA	TRBV18	TRBJ2-7	TGTGCCAGCTCACCGGGACTTCGACCCTACGAGCAGTACTTC	CASSPGLRPYEQYF
NA	NA	TRBV6-5	TRBJ2-7	TGTGCCAGCAGTCTAACAGGGTTGAACGAGCAGTACTTC	CASSLTGLNEQYF
NA	NA	TRBV6-5	TRBJ2-4	TGTGCCAGCAGTTACATCGGCATTCAGTACTTC	CASSYIGIQYF
NA	once	TRBV19	TRBJ1-3	TGTGCCAGTAGTATTCGGGGTCCGTCTGGAAACACCATATATTTT	CASSIRGPSGNTIYF
TRBD2	NA	TRBV29-1	TRBJ2-5	TGCAGCGTGGCCCCGGGACTAGCGGGGGAGACCCAGTACTTC	CSVAPGLAGETQYF
TRBD2	NA	TRBV7-6	TRBJ2-7	TGTGCCAGCAGGAACCCCTTCGCGGGGGGCGAGCAGTACTTC	CASRNPFAGGEQYF
TRBD1	NA	TRBV19	TRBJ2-7	TGTGCCAGTAGTACAACCGGGACAGCTTCCTACGAGCAGTACTTC	CASSTTGTASYEQYF
TRBD1	NA	TRBV19	TRBJ1-2	TGTGCCAGTAGTACTCAGACAGGGTCTCTTGGCTACACCTTC	CASSTQTGSLGYTF
NA	NA	TRBV7-6	TRBJ1-1	TGTGCCAGCAGCCCTCGGGGGGACACTGAAGCTTTCTTT	CASSPRGDTEAFF
TRBD2	NA	TRBV2	TRBJ2-7	TGTGCCAGCAGTGAAGCGCTTACGGGGGGGCAATACTACGAGCAGTACTTC	CASSEALTGGQYYEQYF
NA	NA	TRBV5-1	TRBJ2-3	TGCGCCAGCAGCTTGGAACATCAGTCAGATACGCAGTATTTT	CASSLEHQSDTQYF
NA	NA	TRBV5-1	TRBJ2-7	TGCGCCAGCAGTCCAGGGTCCTACGAGCAGTACTTC	CASSPGSYEQYF
NA	NA	TRBV7-2	TRBJ1-2	TGTGCCAGCAGCTTAGGGGTTTCCTCGGGGGATGGCTACACCTTC	CASSLGVSSGDGYTF
NA	NA	TRBV29-1	TRBJ1-2	TGCAGCGTTGAGCGAAACAGGGATGGCTACACCTTC	CSVERNRDGYTF
NA	NA	TRBV2	TRBJ2-1	TGTGCCAGCAGTGAAGTGGGATTCGACAGTGAGCAGTTCTTC	CASSEVGFDSEQFF
NA	NA	TRBV6-6	TRBJ1-2	TGTGCCAGCAGTTACACTCAGGGAAAGGGCTACACCTTC	CASSYTQGKGYTF
TRBD2	NA	TRBV30	TRBJ2-1	TGTGCCTGGGCTAGCGGGGGGCCCTACAATGAGCAGTTCTTC	CAWASGGPYNEQFF
NA	NA	TRBV6-1	TRBJ1-1	TGTGCCAGCAGTGAAGACTTCGCCCGCGAAGCTTTCTTT	CASSEDFAREAFF
NA	NA	TRBV9	TRBJ1-1	TGTGCCAGCAGCGCCGGGGCCCATGAGACAGGCACGGCTTTCTTT	CASSAGAHETGTAFF
NA	NA	TRBV5-4	TRBJ2-5	TGTGCCAGCAGCCTAGTCGGGCAAGAGACCCAGTACTTC	CASSLVGQETQYF
TRBD1	NA	TRBV18	TRBJ1-2	TGTGCCAGCTCACGAACTGGACAGGGTTACTTGAACTATGGCTACACCTTC	CASSRTGQGYLNYGYTF
NA	NA	TRBV5-1	TRBJ2-5	TGCGCCAGCTCGTCGGGGTGGGAAGAGACCCAGTACTTC	CASSSGWEETQYF
TRBD1	NA	TRBV4-2	TRBJ1-2	TGTGCCAGCAGCCCAGACAGGGATAACTATGGCTACACCTTC	CASSPDRDNYGYTF
NA	NA	TRBV10-1	TRBJ2-3	TGCGCCAGCAGTGAGGGGGGCCGGTTCACAGATACGCAGTATTTT	CASSEGGRFTDTQYF
TRBD1	once	TRBV11-3	TRBJ1-6	TGTGCCAGCAGCAAGGGGACAGATTCACCCCTCCACTTT	CASSKGTDSPLHF